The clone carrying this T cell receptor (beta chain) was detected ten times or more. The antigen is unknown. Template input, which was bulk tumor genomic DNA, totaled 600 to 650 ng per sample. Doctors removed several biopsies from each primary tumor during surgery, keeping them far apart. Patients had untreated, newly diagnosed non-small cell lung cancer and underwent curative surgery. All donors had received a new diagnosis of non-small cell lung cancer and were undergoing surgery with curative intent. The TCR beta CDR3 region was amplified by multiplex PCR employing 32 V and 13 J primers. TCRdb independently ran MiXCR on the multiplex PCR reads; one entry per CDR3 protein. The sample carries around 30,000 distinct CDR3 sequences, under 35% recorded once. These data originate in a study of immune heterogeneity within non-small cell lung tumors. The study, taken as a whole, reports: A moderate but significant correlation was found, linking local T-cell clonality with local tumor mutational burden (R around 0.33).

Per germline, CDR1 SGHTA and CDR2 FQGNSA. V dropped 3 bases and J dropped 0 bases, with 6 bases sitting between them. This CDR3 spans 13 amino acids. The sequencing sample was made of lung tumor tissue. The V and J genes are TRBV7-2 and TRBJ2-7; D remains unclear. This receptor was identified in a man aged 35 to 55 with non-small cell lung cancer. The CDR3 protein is CASSFPGSYEQYF. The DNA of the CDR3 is TGTGCCAGCAGCTTCCCGGGCTCCTACGAGCAGTACTTC.